The clone carrying this T cell receptor beta chain was detected only a few times. This specimen belongs to a study of T cell repertoires in cytomegalovirus infection. TCRdb used MiXCR to reprocess the reads, holding one entry per CDR3 protein. The sample holds more than 500,000 distinct CDR3 sequences; more than 15% are singletons and the top ten take roughly a quarter. CDR3 length: 16 residues. The germline V gene has CDR1 MNHNS and CDR2 SASEGT. The V end lost 5 bases, the J end lost 4 bases, and 20 bases lay between the germline ends. The sample taken for sequencing was CD8+ T cells from PBMCs. The receptor's source is a human donor in good health (CMV status not recorded). Some clones in this sample may be carry-over from other donors' samples. The chain links TRBV6-1 to TRBJ1-1; weak D call: TRBD1 (6 bases). CDR3 in amino acids: CASSSRPTGSGTEAFF. CDR3 DNA: TGTGCCAGCAGTTCTCGTCCGACAGGATCAGGCACTGAAGCTTTCTTT.